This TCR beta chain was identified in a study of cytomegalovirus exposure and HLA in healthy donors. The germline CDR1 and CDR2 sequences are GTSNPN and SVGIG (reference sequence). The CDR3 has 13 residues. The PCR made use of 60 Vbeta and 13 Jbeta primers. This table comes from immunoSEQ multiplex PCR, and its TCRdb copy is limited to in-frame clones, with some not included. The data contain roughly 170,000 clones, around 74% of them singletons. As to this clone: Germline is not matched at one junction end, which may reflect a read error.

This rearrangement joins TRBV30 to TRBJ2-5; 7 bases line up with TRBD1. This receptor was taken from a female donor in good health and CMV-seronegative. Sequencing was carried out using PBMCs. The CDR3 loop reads CARRGGRQETQYF. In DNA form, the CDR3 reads TGTGCCCGGAGAGGGGGCAGGCAAGAGACCCAGTACTTC.